This T cell receptor (beta chain) was sequenced in a study of T cells in women clearing cervical HPV infection. Study overall: Case blood drawn at lesion detection; control blood after infection cleared. Study-level points and caveats: Effector/memory and HPV-specific T cells were not isolated, and association timing is unknown.

Germline V gives CDR1 MNHNS, CDR2 SASEGT. The CDR3 runs to 13 residues. As to this clone: Its matching antigen is unknown. The observed sequence ends 3 residues before the CDR3 terminus, with the missing tail filled in from the germline J gene.

immunoSEQ multiplex PCR used an average of around 1,100 ng genomic DNA. Assay: immunoSEQ multiplex PCR; the TCRdb copy retains only in-frame clones and omits some. The repertoire table contains some 31,000 clones. The TCR originated in a woman aged 18 to 75 with a cervical HPV16 infection that either progressed to CIN3+ or cleared (not recorded which). Material: blood buffy coat. This rearrangement joins TRBV6-1 to TRBJ1-1, with D maybe TRBD1 (5 bases). CDR3 bases read: TGTGCCAGCAGTGAAGCGCGCAGGGATCGA. It specifies CASSEARRDR. The entire CDR3 protein is CASSEARRDRAFF.